This is a list of T cell receptor beta chains from one sample in a study of blood T cell repertoires in COVID-19. The assay was immunoSEQ multiplex PCR, and TCRdb's table has in-frame clones only and misses some. The repertoire holds 60,000 to 80,000 clones, with more than 70% as singletons. Input material: peripheral blood. The receptors originated from a man aged 50 to 59 with active COVID-19. The CDR3 runs from the conserved cysteine through the conserved F or W. D genes are given only for firm matches. Where a row states a size, it is once, few, many or the class of an expanded clone; other rows omit it.

>TRBJ2-2|-|-|TRBV7-6
TGTGCCAGCAGCTTAGGTAGGGCCAGCGGGCCCGGGGAGCTGTTTTTT
CASSLGRASGPGELFF
>TRBJ2-5|-|-|TRBV29-1
TGCAGCGTTGAGCTCCAGGGAGAGACCCAGTACTTC
CSVELQGETQYF
>TRBJ1-6|-|-|TRBV12-3/TRBV12-4
TGTGCCAGCAGCCCGGACAGACATTCACCCCTCCACTTT
CASSPDRHSPLHF
>TRBJ2-3|-|TRBD2|TRBV4-1
TGCGCCAGCCGGGGGGGGATGGGCACAGATACGCAGTATTTT
CASRGGMGTDTQYF
>TRBJ1-2|-|TRBD1|TRBV6-5
TGTGCCAGCAGTTTTGACCCAGGGGGCCCCTATGGCTACACCTTC
CASSFDPGGPYGYTF
>TRBJ2-5|-|TRBD1|TRBV10-3
TGTGCCATCAGTTCTGGACAGGGTTCCACGGAGACCCAGTACTTC
CAISSGQGSTETQYF
>TRBJ2-6|-|TRBD1|TRBV9
TGTGCCAGCAGGGGGACAGGGGGCGGTGGGGCCAACGTCCTGACTTTC
CASRGTGGGGANVLTF
>TRBJ1-1|-|-|TRBV29-1
TGCAGTGCAGAGGTCACTGAAGCTTTCTTT
CSAEVTEAFF
>TRBJ2-3|-|TRBD2|TRBV11-2
TGTGCCAGCAGCTGGGGACTAGCGGGGGGAGGAGATACGCAGTATTTT
CASSWGLAGGGDTQYF
>TRBJ1-5|-|-|TRBV10-2
TGCGCCAGCAGTGTATCACAGGGCAGCAATCAGCCCCAGCATTTT
CASSVSQGSNQPQHF
>TRBJ1-5|-|-|TRBV3-1/TRBV3-2
TGTGCCAGCAGCCAGGCCAGAACTCAGCCCCAGCATTTT
CASSQARTQPQHF
>TRBJ2-1|-|-|TRBV29-1
TGCAGCGTTGGCAGGGACTCCTACAATGAGCAGTTCTTC
CSVGRDSYNEQFF
>TRBJ2-2|-|TRBD1|TRBV4-2
TGTGCCAGCAGCCATCAATGGGCAGGGGGTGACACCGGGGAGCTGTTTTTT
CASSHQWAGGDTGELFF
>TRBJ1-5|-|TRBD1|TRBV19
TGTGCCAGTAGTACCCTGGGGACAGCCACTCAGCCCCAGCATTTT
CASSTLGTATQPQHF
>TRBJ1-1|-|-|TRBV7-2
TGTGCCAGCAGCTTAGATAGGAACACTGAAGCTTTCTTT
CASSLDRNTEAFF
>TRBJ1-2|-|-|TRBV9
TGTGCCAGCAGCGTAGCTGAACAGGTCTTCTCTGGCTACACCTTC
CASSVAEQVFSGYTF
>TRBJ2-5|-|-|TRBV11-2
TGTGCCAGCAGCTTAGGACAGGATTCCCAAGAGACCCAGTACTTC
CASSLGQDSQETQYF
>TRBJ2-5|-|-|TRBV27
TGTGCCAGCAGTTTATTGGGGAGCGAGACCCAGTACTTC
CASSLLGSETQYF
>TRBJ1-5|-|-|TRBV30
TGTGCCTGGAGTCCCGACAGCCCGAATAATCAGCCCCAGCATTTT
CAWSPDSPNNQPQHF
>TRBJ2-2|-|TRBD2|TRBV7-9
TGTGCCAGCAGCTTACTAGCGGGGGTAACCGGGGAGCTGTTTTTT
CASSLLAGVTGELFF
>TRBJ1-5|many|TRBD1|TRBV7-9
TGTGCCAGCAGCTGGTGGACAGGGCCCGGCAATCAGCCCCAGCATTTT
CASSWWTGPGNQPQHF
>TRBJ2-2|once|-|TRBV2
TGTGCCAGCAGTACAGGCATCCAGAACACCGGGGAGCTGTTTTTT
CASSTGIQNTGELFF
>TRBJ2-1|-|TRBD2|TRBV19
TGTGCCAGTAGTATAAGTAGCGGGAGGGCCAGGTCTCTCAATGAGCAGTTCTTC
CASSISSGRARSLNEQFF
>TRBJ2-7|-|-|TRBV7-6
TGTGCCAGCAGCTTGTCTAGTTACTACGAGCAGTACTTC
CASSLSSYYEQYF
>TRBJ2-1|-|TRBD1|TRBV2
TGTGCCACCTCAGGGGGATCGGGTAATGAGCAGTTCTTC
CATSGGSGNEQFF
>TRBJ2-1|-|-|TRBV6-2/TRBV6-3
TGTGCCAGCAGCCGATCAGGGAATGAGCAGTTCTTC
CASSRSGNEQFF
>TRBJ2-7|once|TRBD2|TRBV5-5
TGTGCCAGCAGCTTGGGCGGGAGGGCGTCCTACGAGCAGTACTTC
CASSLGGRASYEQYF
>TRBJ1-1|once|-|TRBV6-5
TGTGCCAGCAGTTACTCAGTGACTACTCTTGAAGCTTTCTTT
CASSYSVTTLEAFF
>TRBJ2-7|-|TRBD1|TRBV10-3
TGTGCCATCAGTGCCCGTATCGGGACAGGGATCCCCTACGAGCAGTACTTC
CAISARIGTGIPYEQYF
>TRBJ2-5|-|TRBD2|TRBV2
TGTGCCAGCAGCAAAAGTGCCTTTTCGGCGGGAGGGCAAGAGACCCAGTACTTC
CASSKSAFSAGGQETQYF
>TRBJ1-2|once|-|TRBV27
TGTGCCAGCAGTGGCGGGAACCACTATGGCTACACCTTC
CASSGGNHYGYTF
>TRBJ2-5|-|TRBD2|TRBV5-1
TGCGCCAGCAGCTTGGTAGCGGGGGAAGAGACCCAGTACTTC
CASSLVAGEETQYF
>TRBJ2-1|-|-|TRBV15
TGTGCCACCAGCACCCGAACCACTTACAATGAGCAGTTCTTC
CATSTRTTYNEQFF
>TRBJ2-7|-|TRBD1|TRBV2
TGTGCCAGCAGCGGGACAGGCGCTTACGAGCAGTACTTC
CASSGTGAYEQYF
>TRBJ1-1|-|-|TRBV6-5
TGTGCCATCCATAAGCCAGGCCGACCGAACACTGAAGCTTTCTTT
CAIHKPGRPNTEAFF
>TRBJ1-2|-|TRBD1|TRBV6-2/TRBV6-3
TGTGCCAGCAGTCTATCGACAGGGGAGGGCGTAGGGCCTAACTATGGCTACACCTTC
CASSLSTGEGVGPNYGYTF
>TRBJ2-7|medium-sized|-|TRBV16
TGTGCCAGCAGCTCCAGGGGCGGCTACGAGCAGTACTTC
CASSSRGGYEQYF
>TRBJ1-5|-|TRBD1|TRBV5-5
TGTGCCAGCAGCTTGGCCTTCGGGACAGAGAATCAGCCCCAGCATTTT
CASSLAFGTENQPQHF
>TRBJ2-7|-|TRBD1|TRBV18
TGTGCCAGCTCAAGGGGACAGGGATCCTACGAGCAGTACTTC
CASSRGQGSYEQYF
>TRBJ2-5|-|-|TRBV24-1
TGTGCCACCAGTGAACCCGACTGGCAAGAGACCCAGTACTTC
CATSEPDWQETQYF
>TRBJ2-7|-|TRBD1|TRBV6-1
TGTGCCAGCAGTGAAGGGGCGACAGGGAAAGGCTCCTACGAGCAGTACTTC
CASSEGATGKGSYEQYF
>TRBJ2-7|few|-|TRBV30
TGTGCCCCCTACCTCGGGATCTGTTGCGAGCAGTACTTC
CAPYLGICCEQYF
>TRBJ1-4|-|-|TRBV12-3/TRBV12-4
TGTGCCAGCAGTTTTTACGGAAAACTGTTTTTT
CASSFYGKLFF
>TRBJ1-5|-|-|TRBV5-6
TGTGCCAGCAGCTTGGATCCCTATCAGCCCCAGCATTTT
CASSLDPYQPQHF
>TRBJ2-2|few|-|TRBV2
TGTGCCAGCAGTGAAGCAAGGGGCACCGGGGAGCTGTTTTTT
CASSEARGTGELFF
>TRBJ1-2|-|TRBD1|TRBV18
TGTGCCAGCTTCGCGTACGGACAGGGGTTTGACTACACCTTC
CASFAYGQGFDYTF
>TRBJ2-7|-|TRBD1|TRBV7-7
TGTGCCAGCAGCGCGGGACAGGGGTCCTACGAGCAGTACTTC
CASSAGQGSYEQYF
>TRBJ2-1|-|-|TRBV5-1
TGCGCCAGCAGCTTGGCGCGTGGAGGGGTCGGCAATGAGCAGTTCTTC
CASSLARGGVGNEQFF
>TRBJ2-5|-|-|TRBV7-9
TGTGCCAGCAGCTTAGATCGCAGTCAAGAGACCCAGTACTTC
CASSLDRSQETQYF
>TRBJ2-7|-|-|TRBV18
TGTGCCAGCTCACCACCTCAGGGCTACGAGCAGTACTTC
CASSPPQGYEQYF
>TRBJ1-1|-|-|TRBV6-6
TGTGCCAGCAGTTCCAGGGCCTCAGCTTTCTTT
CASSSRASAFF
>TRBJ2-5|-|-|TRBV27
TGTGCCAGCGGCTCTTGGTACGAGACCCAGTACTTC
CASGSWYETQYF
>TRBJ1-1|-|-|TRBV19
TGTGCCAGTAGTATAGCAGACGGCGGGACTGAAGCTTTCTTT
CASSIADGGTEAFF
>TRBJ2-7|-|-|TRBV3-1/TRBV3-2
TGTGCCAGCAGCCAAGGACCCGGGATCCCCTACGAGCAGTACTTC
CASSQGPGIPYEQYF
>TRBJ1-4|-|TRBD1|TRBV27
TGTGCCAGCAGTCCTCTCCTACAGGGGGTGGGTGGAAAACTGTTTTTT
CASSPLLQGVGGKLFF
>TRBJ1-1|-|-|TRBV3-1/TRBV3-2
TGTGCCAGCAGTCTATTCCAGGGGAGCACTGAAGCTTTCTTT
CASSLFQGSTEAFF
>TRBJ2-7|-|TRBD1|TRBV12-3/TRBV12-4
TGTGCCAGCAGTTTAGGGACAGGGCTCCACTTC
CASSLGTGLHF